These T cell receptor beta chains were read from a single sample in a study of metastatic and nonmetastatic thyroid tumors. TCRdb ran MiXCR on the PCR reads. The data contain about 33,000 clones, about a sixth of them singletons. Input material: blood. These receptors all come from a male donor with papillary thyroid cancer or a benign thyroid nodule (not recorded which). Some clones in this sample may be carry-over from other donors' samples. Both conserved end residues are part of each CDR3. A D gene is named only where the DNA matches it firmly. Expanded clones get a size class; other rows say once, few or many, or leave the size out.

j_gene,v_gene,d_gene,abundance,CDR3aa,CDR3nt
TRBJ2-1,TRBV24-1,-,few,CATSDLRVNEQFF,TGTGCCACCAGTGATTTGAGGGTGAATGAGCAGTTCTTC
TRBJ1-3,TRBV2,-,-,CDSSGANSGNTIYF,TGTGACAGCAGCGGAGCCAACTCTGGAAACACCATATATTTT
TRBJ2-1,TRBV9,-,many,CASSVRYNEQFF,TGTGCCAGCAGCGTACGGTACAATGAGCAGTTCTTC
TRBJ2-5,TRBV7-2,TRBD2,many,CASSLSRLAGQETQYF,TGTGCCAGCAGCTTATCCCGACTAGCGGGGCAAGAGACCCAGTACTTC
TRBJ1-5,TRBV20-1,TRBD1,many,CSAAGTGNQPQHF,TGCAGTGCTGCCGGGACAGGAAATCAGCCCCAGCATTTT
TRBJ2-3,TRBV27,TRBD2,few,CASRLMGTSGETDTQYF,TGTGCCAGCAGACTCATGGGGACTAGCGGGGAAACAGATACGCAGTATTTT
TRBJ2-2,TRBV6-1,-,-,CASRPSGGTGELFF,TGTGCCAGCAGGCCCTCTGGTGGGACCGGGGAGCTGTTTTTT
TRBJ2-5,TRBV30,-,many,CAWSPRETQYF,TGTGCCTGGAGTCCCCGAGAGACCCAGTACTTC
TRBJ2-1,TRBV12-3/TRBV12-4,TRBD1,many,CASSRGGGQGPSNEQFF,TGTGCCAGCAGTAGGGGGGGGGGACAGGGTCCCTCCAATGAGCAGTTCTTC
TRBJ2-1,TRBV19,TRBD2,many,CASSLSGRGGNEQFF,TGTGCCAGTAGTCTGAGCGGGAGAGGGGGGAATGAGCAGTTCTTC
TRBJ1-1,TRBV6-1,-,-,CASNPIWGNTEAFF,TGTGCCAGCAACCCCATCTGGGGTAACACTGAAGCTTTCTTT
TRBJ2-3,TRBV28,-,few,CASSFPPTITFTDTQYF,TGTGCCAGCAGTTTTCCCCCGACTATCACCTTCACAGATACGCAGTATTTT
TRBJ2-7,TRBV7-9,-,many,CASSSGDKNYEQYF,TGTGCCAGCAGCTCGGGAGATAAAAACTACGAGCAGTACTTC
TRBJ2-7,TRBV5-1,TRBD2,many,CASSPGFAGANEQYF,TGCGCCAGCAGCCCCGGATTTGCGGGAGCCAACGAGCAGTACTTC
TRBJ2-2,TRBV5-1,TRBD1,-,CASSLYSQGENTGELFF,TGCGCCAGCAGCTTGTATTCCCAGGGGGAGAACACCGGGGAGCTGTTTTTT
TRBJ2-2,TRBV12-3/TRBV12-4,-,-,CASNPGGGVTGELFF,TGTGCCAGCAACCCTGGGGGCGGAGTGACCGGGGAGCTGTTTTTT
TRBJ2-2,TRBV20-1,-,many,CSARGSGQLLNTGELFF,TGCAGTGCGAGAGGGAGCGGACAGCTCCTTAACACCGGGGAGCTGTTTTTT